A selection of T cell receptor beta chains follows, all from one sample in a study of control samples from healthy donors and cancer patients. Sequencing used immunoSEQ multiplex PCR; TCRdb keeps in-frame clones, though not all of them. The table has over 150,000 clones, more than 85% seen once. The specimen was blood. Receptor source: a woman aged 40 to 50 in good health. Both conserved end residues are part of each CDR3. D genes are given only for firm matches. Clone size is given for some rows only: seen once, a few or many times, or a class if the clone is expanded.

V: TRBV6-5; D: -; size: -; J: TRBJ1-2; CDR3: CASSYSTRAQGYTF; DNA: TGTGCCAGCAGTTACTCGACTCGGGCGCAAGGCTACACCTTC
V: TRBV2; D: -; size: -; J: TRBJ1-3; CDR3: CASSVVFGEFVNGNTIYF; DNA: TGTGCCAGCAGCGTAGTATTCGGCGAGTTCGTGAATGGAAACACCATATATTTT
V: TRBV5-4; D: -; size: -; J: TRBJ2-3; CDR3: CASSPRYPSTDTQYF; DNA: TGTGCCAGCAGCCCACGCTATCCCAGCACAGATACGCAGTATTTT
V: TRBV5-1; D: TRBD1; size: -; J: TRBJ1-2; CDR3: CASSLQGDRGYTF; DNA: TGCGCCAGCAGCTTACAGGGGGATCGTGGCTACACCTTC
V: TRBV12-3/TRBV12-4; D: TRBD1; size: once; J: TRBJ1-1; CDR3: CASSFDRETEAFF; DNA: TGTGCCAGCAGTTTTGACAGGGAGACTGAAGCTTTCTTT
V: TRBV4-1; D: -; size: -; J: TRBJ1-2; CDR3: CASSQLRFRKDGYTF; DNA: TGCGCCAGCAGCCAATTAAGGTTCAGAAAGGATGGCTACACCTTC
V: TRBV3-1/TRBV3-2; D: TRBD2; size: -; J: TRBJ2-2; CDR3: CASSQGVAGTNTGELFF; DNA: TGTGCCAGCAGCCAAGGGGTAGCGGGGACGAACACCGGGGAGCTGTTTTTT
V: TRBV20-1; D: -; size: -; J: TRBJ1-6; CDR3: CSASREYNSPLHF; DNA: TGCAGTGCTAGTAGGGAGTATAATTCACCCCTCCACTTT
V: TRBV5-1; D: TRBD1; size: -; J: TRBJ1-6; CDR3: CASRDRGSNSPLHF; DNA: TGCGCCAGCAGGGACAGGGGGTCTAATTCACCCCTCCACTTT
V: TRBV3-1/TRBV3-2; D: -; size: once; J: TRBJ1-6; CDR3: CASSQDSTGTLHF; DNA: TGTGCCAGCAGCCAAGACTCGACCGGGACCCTCCACTTT
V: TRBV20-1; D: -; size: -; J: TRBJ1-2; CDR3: CSARDRSGYTF; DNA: TGCAGTGCTAGAGATCGATCTGGCTACACCTTC
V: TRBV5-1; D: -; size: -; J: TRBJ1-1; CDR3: CASSLATTLNTEAFF; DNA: TGCGCCAGCAGCCTAGCCACTACTCTGAACACTGAAGCTTTCTTT
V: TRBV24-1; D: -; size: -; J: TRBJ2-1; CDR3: CATSDSRSGRHNEQFF; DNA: TGTGCCACCAGTGATTCGAGATCGGGGCGACACAATGAGCAGTTCTTC
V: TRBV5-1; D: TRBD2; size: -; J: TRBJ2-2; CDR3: CASSVTSGGFTGELFF; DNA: TGCGCCAGCAGCGTGACTAGCGGGGGTTTCACCGGGGAGCTGTTTTTT
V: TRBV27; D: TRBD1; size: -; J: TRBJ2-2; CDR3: CASRKGGSAGELFF; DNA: TGTGCCAGCAGGAAAGGGGGCAGTGCCGGGGAGCTGTTTTTT
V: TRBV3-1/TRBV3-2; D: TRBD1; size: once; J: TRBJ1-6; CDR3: CASSPTGGHSPLHF; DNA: TGTGCCAGCAGCCCGACAGGGGGACATTCACCCCTCCACTTT